Only a few counts were recorded for the clone carrying this T cell receptor beta chain. The CDR3 runs to 13 residues. V was cut by 4 bases and J by 7 bases, with 8 bases left in between. Germline values: CDR1 ENHRY, CDR2 SYGVKD. One entry per CDR3 protein results from TCRdb running MiXCR on the RT-PCR reads. The sample lists 300,000 to 350,000 distinct CDR3 sequences; 21% were seen once. These data are taken from a study of response to subunit inactivated influenza vaccine. The V and J genes are TRBV10-3 and TRBJ1-6; no definite D call. Sequenced here: PBMCs from blood, sampled 21 months after vaccination. The clonotype originates from a man aged 45-69 years who received an inactivated influenza vaccine. The CDR3 here is CAISAEKNSPLHF. CDR3 bases: TGTGCCATCAGTGCCGAGAAGAATTCACCCCTCCACTTT.